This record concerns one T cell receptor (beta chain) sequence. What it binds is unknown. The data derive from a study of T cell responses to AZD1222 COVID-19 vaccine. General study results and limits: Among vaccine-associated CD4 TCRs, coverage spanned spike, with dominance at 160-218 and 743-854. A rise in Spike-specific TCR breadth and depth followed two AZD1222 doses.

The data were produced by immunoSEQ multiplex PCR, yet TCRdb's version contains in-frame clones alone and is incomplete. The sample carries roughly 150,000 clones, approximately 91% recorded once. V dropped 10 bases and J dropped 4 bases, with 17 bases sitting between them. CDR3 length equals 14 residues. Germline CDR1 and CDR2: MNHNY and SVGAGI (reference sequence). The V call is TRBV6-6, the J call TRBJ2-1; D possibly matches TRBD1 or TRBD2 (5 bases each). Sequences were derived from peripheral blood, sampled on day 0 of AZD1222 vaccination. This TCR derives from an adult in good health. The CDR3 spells CATKPGPGYNEQFF. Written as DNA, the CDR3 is TGTGCCACCAAACCGGGACCCGGGTACAATGAGCAGTTCTTC.